A selection of T cell receptor beta chains follows, all from one sample in a study of shared clonotypes between healthy human individuals. The data were produced by immunoSEQ multiplex PCR, yet TCRdb's version contains in-frame clones alone and is incomplete. The sample contains about 670,000 clones, about two thirds of which appear only once. The sample taken for sequencing was memory CD4+ T cells sorted from blood. These receptors all stem from a woman aged 25 to 39 in good health. CDR3s include the opening cysteine and the closing phenylalanine or tryptophan. The order of the fields is J gene, D gene, V gene, clone size, CDR3 protein, CDR3 DNA. D genes are given only for firm matches. A clone size is listed for some rows: how often the clone was seen (once, few, many), or a class if it is expanded.

>TRBJ2-3|TRBD1|TRBV2|once
CASSPGGSPRTQYF
TGTGCCAGCAGTCCAGGGGGCAGCCCCCGTACGCAGTATTTT
>TRBJ2-5|TRBD2|TRBV9|.
CASSVLAGETQYF
TGTGCCAGCAGCGTACTAGCGGGAGAGACCCAGTACTTC
>TRBJ2-7|.|TRBV7-6|many
CASSLSGLGGHEQYF
TGTGCCAGCAGCTTATCCGGTCTAGGCGGCCACGAGCAGTACTTC
>TRBJ1-1|.|TRBV6-4|.
CASSTGMSTEAFF
TGTGCCAGCAGTACCGGGATGTCCACTGAAGCTTTCTTT
>TRBJ2-3|TRBD1|TRBV11-3|.
CASSLSGTGEADTQYF
TGTGCCAGCAGCTTATCCGGGACAGGGGAGGCAGATACGCAGTATTTT
>TRBJ2-7|.|TRBV2|.
CASSEARQGGEQYF
TGTGCCAGCAGTGAAGCGAGGCAGGGTGGAGAGCAGTACTTC
>TRBJ1-1|.|TRBV7-3|.
CASSSLGLVTEAFF
TGTGCCAGCAGCTCACTGGGATTGGTTACTGAAGCTTTCTTT
>TRBJ2-2|.|TRBV6-4|.
CASSGQGNTGELFF
TGTGCCAGCAGTGGGCAGGGGAACACCGGGGAGCTGTTTTTT
>TRBJ2-1|.|TRBV5-1|.
CASSTGNSYNEQFF
TGCGCCAGCAGTACTGGTAACTCCTACAATGAGCAGTTCTTC
>TRBJ2-1|.|TRBV4-1|.
CASSQDPTTSYNEQFF
TGCGCCAGCAGCCAAGATCCGACAACTTCTTACAATGAGCAGTTCTTC
>TRBJ2-7|.|TRBV18|.
CASSLLDGDPKEQYF
TGTGCCAGCTCATTGCTGGACGGGGACCCTAAAGAGCAGTACTTC